The rows below give T cell receptor beta chains drawn from one sample of a study of T cells after yellow fever vaccination. TCRdb re-analysed the 5' RACE reads in MiXCR, keeping a single row per CDR3 protein. The sample has a few hundred thousand distinct CDR3 sequences; roughly a fifth are singletons. Sample: PBMCs, taken 15 days after the yellow fever booster vaccination. The receptors were sampled from a man in his thirties or forties who received the YFV17D yellow fever vaccine. CDR3s include the opening cysteine and the closing phenylalanine or tryptophan. Each record gives: D gene, clone size, J gene, V gene, CDR3 DNA, CDR3 protein. D genes are given only for firm matches. Rows may omit the clone size; those that give it use once, few, many or a size class.

D: TRBD2
size: NA
J: TRBJ2-7
V: TRBV5-1
DNA: TGCGCCAGCAGCGACAGGACTAGCGGGGGTGCCGAGCAGTACTTC
CDR3: CASSDRTSGGAEQYF

D: NA
size: many
J: TRBJ2-3
V: TRBV5-1
DNA: TGCGCCAGCAGCTCCCGCGGAACTAGCACAGATACGCAGTATTTT
CDR3: CASSSRGTSTDTQYF

D: NA
size: few
J: TRBJ2-1
V: TRBV7-9
DNA: TGTGCCAGCTTCCAGGGGCCCAATGAGCAGTTCTTC
CDR3: CASFQGPNEQFF

D: NA
size: NA
J: TRBJ2-3
V: TRBV7-9
DNA: TGTGCCAGCACTGCCCTCCTAGACCCAGATACGCAGTATTTT
CDR3: CASTALLDPDTQYF

D: NA
size: NA
J: TRBJ2-3
V: TRBV6-5
DNA: TGTGCCAGCAGTTACTCGAGGGACTCCTACACAGATACGCAGTATTTT
CDR3: CASSYSRDSYTDTQYF

D: TRBD2
size: few
J: TRBJ2-1
V: TRBV24-1
DNA: TGTGCCACCAGTGGGGCTAGCGGGAGGGTGGAAAATGAGCAGTTCTTC
CDR3: CATSGASGRVENEQFF

D: NA
size: NA
J: TRBJ2-5
V: TRBV5-1
DNA: TGCGCCACAGGGACCACCCAAGAGACCCAGTACTTC
CDR3: CATGTTQETQYF

D: NA
size: NA
J: TRBJ2-2
V: TRBV4-3
DNA: TGCGCCAGCAGCCAAGATCCCCGGGACGGGGAGCTGTTTTTT
CDR3: CASSQDPRDGELFF

D: NA
size: NA
J: TRBJ2-7
V: TRBV15
DNA: TGTGCCACCAGCAGACTGTCCGGGGTACCTAGGGACGAGCAGTACTTC
CDR3: CATSRLSGVPRDEQYF

D: TRBD2
size: NA
J: TRBJ2-5
V: TRBV4-3
DNA: TGCGCCAGCAGCCAAGTGGCTAGCGGGAGGCAGACCCAGTACTTC
CDR3: CASSQVASGRQTQYF

D: TRBD2
size: many
J: TRBJ2-5
V: TRBV5-1
DNA: TGCGCCAGCAGCATCACTAGCGGGACGGAGGAGACCCAGTACTTC
CDR3: CASSITSGTEETQYF

D: TRBD1
size: NA
J: TRBJ2-3
V: TRBV13
DNA: TGTGCCAGCAGCCAGGGGGAATCAAATGGGACAGATACGCAGTATTTT
CDR3: CASSQGESNGTDTQYF

D: TRBD1
size: NA
J: TRBJ2-7
V: TRBV12-3/TRBV12-4
DNA: TGTGCCAGCAGCCTTGACAGGGGAAGGCAGTACTTC
CDR3: CASSLDRGRQYF

D: TRBD2
size: few
J: TRBJ2-2
V: TRBV6-5
DNA: TGTGCCAGCAGTTACCGACTAGCGGGAGTCGGGGAGCTGTTTTTT
CDR3: CASSYRLAGVGELFF

D: NA
size: NA
J: TRBJ1-5
V: TRBV29-1
DNA: TGCAGCGTTGGCTCGGACGTCAATCAGCCCCAGCATTTT
CDR3: CSVGSDVNQPQHF

D: NA
size: many
J: TRBJ2-3
V: TRBV7-2
DNA: TGTGCCAGCAGCTCACCCCGTGGGGCGGATACGCAGTATTTT
CDR3: CASSSPRGADTQYF

D: NA
size: few
J: TRBJ1-4
V: TRBV7-9
DNA: TGTGCCAGCAGCCAAGCGGAAAAACTGTTTTTT
CDR3: CASSQAEKLFF